The present T cell receptor beta chain was sequenced within a study of T-cell memory formation after mild COVID-19 (dated by TCRdb to about 2021). About the investigation overall: TCR sequence clusters from the two donors were largely donor specific. Longitudinal TCRalpha and TCRbeta repertoire sequencing tracked T-cell clones expanding and contracting after mild COVID-19 in a couple of donors. The cohort comprised two young, previously healthy adult volunteers, one female and one male. Overall results and qualifications from the work: From day 15 to 85, contracting clones showed balanced CD4/CD8 phenotypes, whereas a second wave of clones that expanded from day 15 to 37 leaned towards CD4+. Contracting CD4+ clones appeared mostly in the CM and EM memory subsets, whereas CD8+ clones were enriched in EMRA. Some responding clones were found in pre-infection memory, which suggests that pre-existing cross-reactive memory T cells took part in the SARS-CoV-2 response. The second-wave clones that peaked on day 37 were not confirmed to be SARS-CoV-2 specific. The study covered only a couple of mild cases, and larger cohorts including severe cases with pre-infection samples were considered necessary.

CDR1 LGHNA and CDR2 YNFKEQ are derived from the germline V gene. V and J lose 0 bases and 5 bases, and a span of 7 bases separates them. The CDR3 starts with the cysteine, ends with the phenylalanine, and has 13 residues. CDR3 DNA only is kept here, 39 bases in frame from base 1. The data were produced on an Illumina NovaSeq 6000. TCRalpha and TCRbeta cDNA libraries were built by 5'RACE with constant-segment primers, adding sample barcodes and unique molecular identifiers. RNA was extracted from every sample with Trizol reagent. The libraries were amplified in two PCR steps, and the second step added a second sample barcode and Illumina TruSeq adapters. Sequencing of the libraries was done on an Illumina NovaSeq, producing 2 x 150 bp paired-end reads. The authors processed their data as follows. Demultiplexing of reads and collapsing into UMI-guided consensus sequences were performed with migec v1.2.7. Using mixcr v2.1.11, the UMI consensuses were aligned to TRA and TRB V and J templates and assembled into clonotypes. A clonotype was counted as expanded or contracted only if both edgeR and NoisET called the change significant, with noise models trained on biological replicates. For edgeR calls, a false discovery rate-adjusted p below 0.01 and a log2 fold-change threshold of 1 were applied. As an exploratory analysis of dynamics, max-normalized trajectories of the 1000 most abundant clonotypes were examined by PCA with hierarchical clustering. Each responding clone was given a CD4 or CD8 phenotype based on the CD4+ and CD8+ repertoires, which had been sequenced separately. TCRdb redid the processing of the public reads, applying fastp at Q25 and MiXCR, and retained in-frame beta chains. Under each unique CDR3 protein, matching rows form one entry showing the most common genes and DNA. The V and J calls reflect TCRdb's pipeline rather than the authors' work. In this sample the table shows hundreds of thousands of distinct CDR3 sequences, around 15% of which occur a single time. Around 20% of the sample is in the top ten clones.

Details on this clonotype: Its recognized antigen is unknown. Base-call qualities are not available, and no considerably larger clone is one nucleotide away.

Ficoll-Paque density gradient centrifugation was the method used to isolate PBMCs. This chain joins TRBV4-2 to TRBJ1-1, with no confidently assigned D gene. Sequenced: PBMCs or a T cell subset sorted from them (not recorded which). The source is a young man who had mild COVID-19 (a few samples of this study predate the infection). The sample titles of this study are shuffled in the database, so cell type and time point are left out; the donor was told from shared clones. In nucleotide form, the sequence is TGTGCCAGCAGCCAAGAACGAGGGACTGAAGCTTTCTTT. The resulting protein is CASSQERGTEAFF.